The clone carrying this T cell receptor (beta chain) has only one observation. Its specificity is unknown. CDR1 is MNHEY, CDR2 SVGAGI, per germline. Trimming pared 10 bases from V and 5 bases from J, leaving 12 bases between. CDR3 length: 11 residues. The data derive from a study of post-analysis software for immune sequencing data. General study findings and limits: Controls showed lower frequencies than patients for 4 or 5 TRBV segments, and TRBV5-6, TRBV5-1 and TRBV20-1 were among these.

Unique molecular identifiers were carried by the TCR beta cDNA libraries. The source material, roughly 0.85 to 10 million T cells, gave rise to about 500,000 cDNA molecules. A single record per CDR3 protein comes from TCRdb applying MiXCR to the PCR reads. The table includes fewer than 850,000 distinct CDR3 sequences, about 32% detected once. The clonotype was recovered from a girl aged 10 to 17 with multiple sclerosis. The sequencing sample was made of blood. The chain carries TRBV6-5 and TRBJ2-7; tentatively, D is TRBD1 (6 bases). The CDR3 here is CATTRDNEQYF. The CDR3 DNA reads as TGTGCCACCACTAGGGACAACGAGCAGTACTTC.